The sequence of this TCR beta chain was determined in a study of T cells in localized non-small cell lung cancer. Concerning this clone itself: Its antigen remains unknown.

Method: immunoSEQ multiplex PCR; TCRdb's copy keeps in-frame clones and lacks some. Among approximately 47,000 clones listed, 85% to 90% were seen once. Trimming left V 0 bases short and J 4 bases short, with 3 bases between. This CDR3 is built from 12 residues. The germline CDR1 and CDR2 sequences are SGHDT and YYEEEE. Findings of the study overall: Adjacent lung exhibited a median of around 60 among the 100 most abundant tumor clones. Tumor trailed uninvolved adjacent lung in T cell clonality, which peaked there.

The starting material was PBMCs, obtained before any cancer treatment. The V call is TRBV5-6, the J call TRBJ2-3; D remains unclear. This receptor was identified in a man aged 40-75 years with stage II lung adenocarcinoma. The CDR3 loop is CASSLVPDTQYF. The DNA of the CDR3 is TGTGCCAGCAGCTTGGTGCCAGATACGCAGTATTTT.